This TCR beta chain was obtained from a study of patients and donors after allogeneic stem cell transplantation (dated by TCRdb to the early 2020s). On this clonotype itself: Its antigen remains undetermined. The sample holds no much larger clone one base away, and base qualities are not on file.

Library construction relied on RT-PCR. The sequencing machine was a NextSeq 550. In-frame beta chains were kept once TCRdb had trimmed the public reads at Q25 with fastp and called clones with MiXCR. Every CDR3 protein is listed once, alongside the most common genes and DNA of its rows. This sample holds about 410,000 distinct CDR3 sequences; approximately 16% were observed only once. The ten largest clones capture 6% to 8% of the sample. Trimming at the junction amounts to 2 bases on V and 0 bases on J, and the germline ends lie 8 bases apart. From cysteine to phenylalanine, the CDR3 is 15 amino acids long. Of all the DNA, just the CDR3 is kept, 45 bases in frame from base 1. CDR1 and CDR2 were assigned from the germline V gene as SGHDT and YYEEEE.

The material sequenced was blood, either unsorted or a sorted T cell fraction (not recorded which). Recombination connected TRBV5-6 to TRBJ1-4; no D gene is confidently identified. This clonotype was obtained from a human donor who was either an allogeneic HSCT recipient or a stem cell or donor lymphocyte infusion donor (not recorded which). It is not recorded whose cells these are; they may come from a transplant donor. The sequenced DNA is TGTGCCAGCAGCTTAGTCCCCTCAACTAATGAAAAACTGTTTTTT. This encodes CASSLVPSTNEKLFF. The CDR3, completed at both ends by the reference TRBV5-6 and TRBJ1-4 genes, gives the full variable domain DAGVTQSPTHLIKTRGQQVTLRCSPKSGHDTVSWYQQALGQGPQFIFQYYEEEERQRGNFPDRFSGHQFPNYSSELNVNALLLGDSALYLCASSLVPSTNEKLFFGSGTQLSVL.